These 4 T cell receptor beta chains were all obtained from the same sample, sequenced in a study of T cells in localized non-small cell lung cancer. Generated by immunoSEQ multiplex PCR, the TCRdb table keeps only in-frame clones and is missing some. The table lists some 30,000 clones, around 80% of them singletons. Sequencing was performed on peripheral blood, taken before any cancer treatment. These receptors were collected from a male donor aged 60 or older with stage II squamous cell lung carcinoma.

This chain links TRBV5-5 with TRBJ1-5; D unclear. Deletions cut 4 bases from V and 1 base from J, with 12 bases between. CDR3 length: 15 amino acids. Per germline, CDR1 SGHKS and CDR2 YYEKEE (reference sequence). Written as DNA, the CDR3 is TGTGCCAGCAGCCCAGTTCCAGGAAGCAATCAGCCCCAGCATTTT. This translates into CASSPVPGSNQPQHF.

This rearrangement joins TRBV13 to TRBJ1-4; D is undetermined. The V gene lost 5 bases and the J gene lost 7 bases, with 14 bases spanning the gap. The CDR3 covers 14 residues. Germline CDR1 and CDR2: PRHDT and FYEKMQ (reference sequence). The CDR3 here is CASSLRRLVEKLFF. CDR3 nucleotide sequence: TGTGCCAGCAGCCTCAGGAGGCTCGTTGAAAAACTGTTTTTT.

This clone ranks as medium-sized (0.01 to 0.1%). The chain links TRBV4-2 to TRBJ2-2; the D is unclear. CDR3 length equals 15 residues. Germline V gene data show CDR1 as LGHNA and CDR2 as YNFKEQ. The germline V and J ends were trimmed by 0 bases and 3 bases, with 8 bases remaining between them. The DNA of the CDR3 is TGTGCCAGCAGCCAAGAGGGAAGTTACACCGGGGAGCTGTTTTTT. Its protein product is CASSQEGSYTGELFF.

The DNA for the CDR3 is TGCGCCAGCAGCCAGGGGACAGGCAAAAACACTGAAGCTTTCTTT. As protein: CASSQGTGKNTEAFF. The chain joins TRBV5-1 to TRBJ1-1; 8 nucleotides align to TRBD1. CDR1 SGHRS and CDR2 YFSETQ come from the germline V gene. CDR3 length: 15 amino acids. Trimming removed 4 bases from V and 2 bases from J; junction bases left unmatched: 7.